This paragraph reports one T cell receptor (beta chain). The antigen it recognizes is unknown. HCMV-specific IgG was detected in serum with a commercial ELISA kit to determine HCMV serostatus. Ficoll density gradient centrifugation was used to isolate peripheral blood mononuclear cells from blood. Sequencing instrument: Illumina HiSeq 2000. 5'RACE template switching, by which a universal primer site and unique molecular identifiers were added, was used to make TCR beta cDNA libraries. Synthesis of cDNA was primed from the TCR beta constant segment and was followed by two consecutive PCR amplification steps. The authors processed their data as follows. Reads were demultiplexed and grouped by UMI with MIGEC, and clonotypes were assembled and quantified with MiTCR. To exclude erroneous sequences, any TCR cDNA sequence not supported by at least two reads was discarded. The tcR package was used for downstream repertoire analysis, with clonotypes matched between fractions based on CDR3 nucleotide sequence plus V segment. Antigen specificity was annotated against VDJdb with VDJmatch, allowing one amino acid substitution in CDR3. The reads, reprocessed by TCRdb, yield one row per CDR3 protein sequence and no DNA. The V and J calls follow TCRdb's processing rather than the paper's. The sample's table lists a count of roughly 280,000 distinct CDR3 sequences. The ten top clones hold 0.39% of the sample.

These data belong to a study of T cells expressing NK-cell markers (TCRdb year 2020). About the study as a whole: In sorted CD3+CD56+NKG2C+, CD3+CD56+NKG2C- and CD3+CD56-NKG2C+ T-cell subsets from several donors, TCR beta-chain repertoires were profiled. The study sequenced eight donors, all healthy volunteers chosen at random: three men and five women. Libraries were sequenced as 2 x 150 bp reads on Illumina HiSeq 2000/2500, MiSeq or NextSeq. Seven of the eight sequenced donors were HCMV-seropositive and one was HCMV-seronegative. Overall study outcomes, separate from this receptor: In 5 to 7 donors, the dominant CD3+CD56+NKG2C+ clonotypes were found to rank among the top 10 CD8+ clonotypes and to make up roughly 1.0-7.0% of CD8+ T cells. Those dominant clonotypes were again the most abundant among CD3+CD56-NKG2C+ cells in a handful of donors, at about 25-60.1%. Whether the expanded NKG2C-expressing T cell clones were specific for HCMV antigens was left unclear.

CDR3 length: 14 amino acids, cysteine to phenylalanine. A DNA sequence was not provided. Based on the germline V gene (reference sequence), the CDR1 and CDR2 sequences are LNHNV and YYDKDF. The sequence derives from a man younger than 30 in good health. Donor details come from another sample of the same person, matched by shared clones. The chain is assembled from TRBV15 and TRBJ2-4. Sequenced: blood T cells: a sorted CD56 or NKG2C T cell subset, CD4+ or CD8+ T cells, or bulk PBMC T cells (not recorded which). The CDR3 region has the sequence CATSRAVAKNIQYF. The reference TRBV15 and TRBJ2-4 proteins fill in what lies around the CDR3, so the full variable domain reads DAMVIQNPRYQVTQFGKPVTLSCSQTLNHNVMYWYQQKSSQAPKLLFHYYDKDFNNEADTPDNFQSRRPNTSFCFLDIRSPGLGDTAMYLCATSRAVAKNIQYFGAGTRLSVL.